This TCR beta chain derives from a study of shared T cell receptors in the human thymus. Per the germline V gene, CDR1 is SNHLY and CDR2 is FYNNEI. The CDR3 length is 16 residues. After removal of 2 bases from V and 7 bases from J, the junction contained 10 bases not matched to a gene. Assay: immunoSEQ multiplex PCR; the TCRdb copy retains only in-frame clones and omits some. The sample shows 550,000 to 800,000 clones, 80% to 90% of them seen only once. The same specimen was also included in a second study, on human thymus T cells. According to that study: Infants, healthy and Finnish, who were having corrective surgery for congenital heart defects served as donors. Thymus was obtained from resections taken during corrective heart surgery. It looked as if thymic and blood repertoires used V and J genes in a biased way.

The chain links TRBV2 to TRBJ2-2, with TRBD2 identical over 7 bases. The clonotype comes from a girl under two years old with a congenital heart defect. Material: thymocytes. This chain's CDR3 is CASSEIFRGGGGELFF. The CDR3 coding sequence is TGTGCCAGCAGTGAAATATTTCGCGGGGGAGGCGGGGAGCTGTTTTTT.